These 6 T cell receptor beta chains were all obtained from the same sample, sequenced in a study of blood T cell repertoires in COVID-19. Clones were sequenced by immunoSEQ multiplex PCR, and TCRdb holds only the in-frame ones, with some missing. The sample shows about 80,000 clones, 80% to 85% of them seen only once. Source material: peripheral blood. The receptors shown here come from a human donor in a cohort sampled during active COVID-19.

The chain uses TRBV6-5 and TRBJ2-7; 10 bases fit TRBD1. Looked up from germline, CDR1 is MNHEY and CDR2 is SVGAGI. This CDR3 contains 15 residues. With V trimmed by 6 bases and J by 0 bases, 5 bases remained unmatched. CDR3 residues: CASRTGGASSYEQYF. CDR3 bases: TGTGCCAGCAGGACAGGGGGCGCGAGCTCCTACGAGCAGTACTTC.

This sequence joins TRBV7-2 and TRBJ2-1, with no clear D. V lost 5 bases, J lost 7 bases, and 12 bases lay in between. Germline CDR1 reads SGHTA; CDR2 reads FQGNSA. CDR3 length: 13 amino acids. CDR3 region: CASSLRSWNEQFF. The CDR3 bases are TGTGCCAGCAGCCTGAGGAGCTGGAATGAGCAGTTCTTC.

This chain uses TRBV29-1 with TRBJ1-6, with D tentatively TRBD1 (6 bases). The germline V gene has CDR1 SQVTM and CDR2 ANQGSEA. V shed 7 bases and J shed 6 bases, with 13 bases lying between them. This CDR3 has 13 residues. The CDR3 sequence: CSARQELNSPLHF. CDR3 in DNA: TGCAGCGCCCGACAGGAACTTAATTCACCCCTCCACTTT. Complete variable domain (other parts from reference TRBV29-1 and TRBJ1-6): SAVISQKPSRDICQRGTSLTIQCQVDSQVTMMFWYRQQPGQSLTLIATANQGSEATYESGFVIDKFPISRPNLTFSTLTVSNMSPEDSSIYLCSARQELNSPLHFGNGTRLTVT.

This CDR3 reads CASATQDYNEQFF. In nucleotides, the CDR3 is TGTGCCAGCGCCACACAGGACTACAATGAGCAGTTCTTC. The gene calls are TRBV19 and TRBJ2-1; a possible D gene is TRBD1 (5 bases). The CDR3 has 13 residues. CDR1 is LNHDA, CDR2 SQIVND, per germline (reference sequence). The V end lost 9 bases, the J end lost 3 bases, and 12 bases lay between the germline ends.

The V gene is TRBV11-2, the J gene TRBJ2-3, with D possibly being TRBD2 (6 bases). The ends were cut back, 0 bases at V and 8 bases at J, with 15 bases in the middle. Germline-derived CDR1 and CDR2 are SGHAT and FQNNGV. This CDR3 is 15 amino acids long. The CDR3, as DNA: TGTGCCAGCAGCTTAGATGGGGACCCCGGGGGTACGCAGTATTTT. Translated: CASSLDGDPGGTQYF.

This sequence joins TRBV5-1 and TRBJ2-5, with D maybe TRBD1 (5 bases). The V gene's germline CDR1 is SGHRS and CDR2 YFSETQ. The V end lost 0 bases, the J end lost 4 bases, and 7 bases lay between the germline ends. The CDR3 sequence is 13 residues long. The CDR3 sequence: CASSLVQGETQYF. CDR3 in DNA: TGCGCCAGCAGCTTGGTTCAGGGAGAGACCCAGTACTTC. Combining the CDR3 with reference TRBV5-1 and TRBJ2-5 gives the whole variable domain KAGVTQTPRYLIKTRGQQVTLSCSPISGHRSVSWYQQTPGQGLQFLFEYFSETQRNKGNFPGRFSGRQFSNSRSEMNVSTLELGDSALYLCASSLVQGETQYFGPGTRLLVL.